This T cell receptor (beta chain) was identified during a study of blood T cell repertoires in COVID-19. Researchers sorted participants into cohorts using their self-reported clinical history. Recovered Cohort 3 donors showed two negative PCRs, clearance, or symptom resolution. Per germline, CDR1 SEHNR and CDR2 FQNEAQ (reference sequence). The CDR3 length is 14 residues. V was cut by 5 bases and J by 3 bases, with 11 bases left in between. The assay was immunoSEQ multiplex PCR, and TCRdb's table has in-frame clones only and misses some. This table has roughly 330,000 clones, about 90% appearing once.

The sequence was collected from a man aged 25 to 40 who had recovered from COVID-19. The rearrangement joins TRBV7-9 to TRBJ1-5; maybe TRBD1 (5 bases). The sequencing input was PBMCs or T cells enriched from blood (not recorded which). CDR3 DNA: TGTGCCAGCAGCCAGGACATTTCCAATCAGCCCCAGCATTTT. It codes for CASSQDISNQPQHF.